The source of this TCR beta chain is a study of OX40 agonist ivuxolimab in advanced cancers. Regarding the study as a whole: Dosing at 0.1 to 3.0 mg/kg was accompanied by clonal expansion of CD4+ and CD8+ blood T cells by week 6.

The timepoints at which blood was sampled were baseline, cycle 4 day 1, and cycle 7 day 1. For this clone: What it binds is unknown.

Produced via immunoSEQ multiplex PCR; TCRdb's table is partial and in-frame only. This table has about 120,000 clones, more than 80% appearing once. Germline V gives CDR1 MNHNY, CDR2 SVGAGI (reference sequence). The CDR3 is 13 amino acids. V was cut by 10 bases and J by 4 bases, with 16 bases left in between. The V and J genes are TRBV6-6 and TRBJ1-1, with unresolved D. This sequence was found in an adult with an advanced solid tumor such as melanoma, head and neck, liver or kidney cancer. This specimen consisted of CD4+ or CD8+ T cells sorted from blood, obtained in a trial of the OX40 agonist ivuxolimab. The CDR3 DNA reads TGTGCCATAAAATTGGGAGGGCGCACTGAAGCTTTCTTT. This translates into CAIKLGGRTEAFF.